The 24 T cell receptor beta chains given below trace back to one sample, sequenced in a study of T cell changes during pregnancy in multiple sclerosis (dated by TCRdb to between 2017 and 2020). Receptor amplification or capture employed the immunoSEQ multiplex PCR assay. Sourced from immuneACCESS, this table was stored by TCRdb with only in-frame sequences that have V and J called. A share of the clones is absent; for the studies checked, an unresolved V gene accounts for under half, and the remainder has no known explanation. The sample yields 50,000 or so clones; about nine tenths were counted once. Around 0.5% of the sample goes to the ten largest clones. The sequencing here drew on CD4+ T cells from peripheral blood mononuclear cells, taken after pregnancy. All receptors derive from a female donor with multiple sclerosis, enrolled in a pregnancy study.

This chain connects TRBV19 to TRBJ2-2, with TRBD1 matching 8 bases. The CDR3 has 17 residues. The junction had 12 bases not matched to a gene; V was cut back by 6 bases and J by 3 bases. Germline V lookup: CDR1 LNHDA, CDR2 SQIVND (reference sequence). The CDR3: CASRRDRPLGDTGELFF. The CDR3 DNA follows: TGTGCCAGTAGGCGGGACAGGCCCCTCGGAGACACCGGGGAGCTGTTTTTT.

The V and J genes are TRBV11-3 and TRBJ2-7; tentatively, D is TRBD1 (5 bases). Germline CDR1 and CDR2: SGHNT and YENEEA. The CDR3 is 12 amino acids. Trimming took off 6 bases at V and 4 bases at J, with 10 bases between the two ends. CDR3 sequence: CASSQQEYEQYF. The CDR3 DNA reads as TGTGCCAGCAGTCAACAGGAGTACGAGCAGTACTTC.

The chain links TRBV5-4 to TRBJ2-2; tentative D call: TRBD1 (5 bases). The CDR3 spans 13 residues. Trimming left V 6 bases short and J 6 bases short, with 12 bases between. Per the germline V gene, CDR1 is SGHNT and CDR2 is YYREEE (reference sequence). The CDR3 nucleotides are TGTGCCAGCACATGGGGCGCGTCCGGGGAGCTGTTTTTT. It yields the protein CASTWGASGELFF.

The chain has TRBV4-3 and TRBJ2-2; tentatively, D is TRBD2 (7 bases). Per the germline V gene, CDR1 is LGHNA and CDR2 is YSLEER. The CDR3 spans 15 residues. The ends were cut back, 4 bases at V and 0 bases at J, with 9 bases in the middle. The CDR3 coding sequence is TGCGCCAGCAGCCGAGGGGGGGCGAACACCGGGGAGCTGTTTTTT. This encodes CASSRGGANTGELFF.

The J gene is TRBJ1-3, the V gene TRBV18; a weak D match, TRBD1 (6 bases). The CDR3 covers 15 residues. The V end was cut by 1 base, the J end by 0 bases, with 7 bases between. Germline V CDR1 and CDR2: KGHSH, LQKENI. The CDR3 region has the DNA TGTGCCAGCTCACCACGACAGGACTCTGGAAACACCATATATTTT. Its translation: CASSPRQDSGNTIYF.

This sequence joins TRBV6-6 and TRBJ2-2; TRBD1 might be the D (7 bases). Per germline, CDR1 MNHNY and CDR2 SVGAGI (reference sequence). V was trimmed by 7 bases and J by 7 bases, leaving 19 bases between them. This CDR3 region has 15 residues. CDR3 sequence: CASTTGDRGDGELFF. CDR3 DNA sequence: TGTGCCAGCACCACGGGGGACAGAGGGGACGGGGAGCTGTTTTTT.

The V and J genes are TRBV30 and TRBJ1-3; D perhaps matches TRBD1 (6 bases). The V and J ends lost 0 bases and 4 bases respectively, with 13 bases between them. In germline, CDR1 is GTSNPN, CDR2 SVGIG (reference sequence). The CDR3 loop spans 15 amino acids. The CDR3 loop reads CAWSVGGAVGNTIYF. The CDR3 DNA sequence: TGTGCCTGGAGTGTCGGGGGGGCGGTCGGAAACACCATATATTTT.

This clone was seen only once. The rearrangement joins TRBV5-1 to TRBJ2-1; TRBD1 matches at 10 bases. Per germline, CDR1 SGHRS and CDR2 YFSETQ. V shed 5 bases, J shed 6 bases, and the junction held 8 bases outside the gene matches. This CDR3 has 15 residues. For the CDR3, the DNA is TGCGCCAGCAGGGGAGGGACAGGGGAGCTCAATGAGCAGTTCTTC. The encoded protein is CASRGGTGELNEQFF.

V is TRBV5-4 and J is TRBJ2-1, with TRBD1 matching 11 bases. This CDR3 comprises 17 residues. V lost 4 bases, J lost 0 bases, and 6 bases stayed unmatched. In germline, CDR1 is SGHNT, CDR2 YYREEE (reference sequence). CDR3 nucleotide sequence: TGTGCCAGCAGCCACCCGGGACAGGGGGGCTCCTACAATGAGCAGTTCTTC. It is translated as CASSHPGQGGSYNEQFF.

The gene calls are TRBV5-8 and TRBJ2-6; weak D call: TRBD1 (6 bases). The germline V and J ends were trimmed by 0 bases and 2 bases, with 12 bases remaining between them. Per germline, CDR1 SGHTS and CDR2 YDEGEE. The CDR3 length is 17 residues. The CDR3 bases are TGTGCCAGCAGCTTGGACAGGGTAGGCGCTGGGGCCAACGTCCTGACTTTC. Its translation: CASSLDRVGAGANVLTF.

The chain carries TRBV19 and TRBJ2-1, with TRBD2 matching over 12 bases. After removal of 2 bases from V and 9 bases from J, the junction contained 5 bases not matched to a gene. Germline V gene data show CDR1 as LNHDA and CDR2 as SQIVND (reference sequence). The CDR3 sequence is 15 residues long. CDR3 amino acids: CASSILAGGPGEQFF. The DNA for the CDR3 is TGTGCCAGTAGTATACTAGCGGGAGGGCCCGGTGAGCAGTTCTTC.

The chain links TRBV25-1 to TRBJ2-3; TRBD1 matches at 11 bases. CDR1 MGHDK and CDR2 SYGVNS come from the germline V gene. This CDR3 has 15 amino acids. Germline trimming cut 3 bases from V and 10 bases from J; bases unmatched to any gene: 9. DNA of the CDR3: TGTGCCAGCAGTGAGCGGACAGGGGGCCTGTACGCGCAGTATTTT. Amino acids: CASSERTGGLYAQYF.

V usage is TRBV7-2 and J usage is TRBJ2-5, with 11 bases lining up with TRBD1. Trimming at V came to 5 bases and at J to 0 bases, leaving 5 bases not matched to a gene. Germline-derived CDR1 and CDR2 are SGHTA and FQGNSA. The CDR3 has 16 residues. CDR3 bases: TGTGCCAGCAGCCCAGGGGACAGGGGGAACCAAGAGACCCAGTACTTC. This translates into CASSPGDRGNQETQYF.

V gene TRBV15 combines with J gene TRBJ2-7; D gene unclear. CDR3 length: 15 amino acids. V was shortened by 5 bases and J by 1 base, with 15 bases between the two germline ends. Germline CDR1 LNHNV, CDR2 YYDKDF (reference sequence). DNA of the CDR3: TGTGCCACCAGCCCCCAGACACTTACTTCCTACGAGCAGTACTTC. Its translation: CATSPQTLTSYEQYF.

For the CDR3, the DNA is TGTGCCAGCAGCTTACCCACAATCGAGGGGGGGCGACGGGCTTTCTTT. As protein: CASSLPTIEGGRRAFF. The V and J genes are TRBV5-7 and TRBJ1-1, with D maybe TRBD1 (6 bases). TRBV5-7 is flagged as an ORF with uncertain function. This CDR3 contains 16 residues. Trimming removed 2 bases from V and 11 bases from J, with 25 bases in between.

DNA of the CDR3: TGTGCCAGCAGTTTGAGGCAGGGGACCTTATCTAGCACAGATACGCAGTATTTT. It encodes CASSLRQGTLSSTDTQYF. The chain couples TRBV27 to TRBJ2-3; D is possibly TRBD1 (6 bases). V lost 3 bases and J lost 0, with 19 bases in between. This CDR3 region has 18 residues. Germline lookup yields CDR1 MNHEY and CDR2 SMNVEV (reference sequence).

V gene TRBV6-5 combines with J gene TRBJ2-7; D unresolved. CDR3 length equals 14 residues. Germline V CDR1 and CDR2: MNHEY, SVGAGI. Between the trimmed V and J ends, which lost 0 bases and 4 bases, there was a span of 10 bases. The CDR3 protein is CASSYSPAYYEQYF. The CDR3 nucleotides are TGTGCCAGCAGTTACTCCCCCGCCTATTACGAGCAGTACTTC.

The V and J genes are TRBV6-5 and TRBJ2-1; possible D gene TRBD1, 6 bases. Trimming shortened V by 2 bases and J by 5 bases, and 13 bases separated the two germline ends. This CDR3 contains 15 residues. Germline values: CDR1 MNHEY, CDR2 SVGAGI. In DNA, the CDR3 is TGTGCCAGCAGTTACCTAACAGGGTCCCACAATGAGCAGTTCTTC. This sequence encodes CASSYLTGSHNEQFF.

This clone has more than one count but fewer than ten. This rearrangement joins TRBV7-9 to TRBJ2-5, with 7 positions matching TRBD2. Germline V gene sequence: CDR1 SEHNR, CDR2 FQNEAQ (reference sequence). V trimming: 3 bases; J trimming: 4 bases; junction bases outside the gene matches: 11. The CDR3 covers 16 residues. The CDR3: CASSFGGSGVAETQYF. CDR3 coding DNA: TGTGCCAGCAGCTTTGGCGGGAGTGGGGTGGCAGAGACCCAGTACTTC.

The chain uses TRBV19 and TRBJ1-5; 8 nucleotides match TRBD1. With 4 bases clipped from V and 2 bases from J, the junction kept 4 bases outside the gene matches. The CDR3 runs 15 residues. Germline lookup yields CDR1 LNHDA and CDR2 SQIVND (reference sequence). CDR3 nucleotide sequence: TGTGCCAGTAGTAGACAGGGGACGGGCAATCAGCCCCAGCATTTT. Encoded protein: CASSRQGTGNQPQHF.

This clone appeared a single time. This chain joins TRBV30 and TRBJ2-7, with 9 bases identical to TRBD2. This CDR3 contains 17 residues. Germline-derived CDR1 and CDR2 are GTSNPN and SVGIG (reference sequence). V lost 5 bases and J lost 3; bases outside the gene matches: 17. The CDR3 DNA reads as TGTGCCTGGGCTGTCAGGCAGGGGCTAGCGGGGATCTACGAGCAGTACTTC. Residues: CAWAVRQGLAGIYEQYF.

The chain joins TRBV28 to TRBJ2-2, with 8 bases that match TRBD2. The length of the CDR3 is 18 residues. With 6 bases clipped from V and 0 bases from J, the junction kept 12 bases outside the gene matches. Germline-derived CDR1 and CDR2 are MDHEN and SYDVKM. This CDR3 reads CASRRAGTRDTNTGELFF. DNA of the CDR3: TGTGCCAGCAGGAGGGCCGGGACTAGGGATACGAACACCGGGGAGCTGTTTTTT.

The gene calls are TRBV7-6 and TRBJ2-7; TRBD2 might be the D (6 bases). CDR1 SGHVS and CDR2 FNYEAQ come from the germline V gene. This CDR3 is built from 12 residues. The V end was cut by 5 bases, the J end by 9 bases, with 14 bases between. DNA of the CDR3: TGTGCCAGCAGCCAAGGCCCGGAGGGGCAGTACTTC. Amino acid sequence: CASSQGPEGQYF.

Written as DNA, the CDR3 is TGTGCCAGTAGTATTAAGCCCAGGTCGAGCTCCTACGAGCAGTACTTC. It yields the protein CASSIKPRSSSYEQYF. This chain links TRBV19 with TRBJ2-7; D call uncertain. This CDR3 is built from 16 residues. Per the germline V gene, CDR1 is LNHDA and CDR2 is SQIVND (reference sequence). V lost 3 bases and J 0 bases, leaving 15 bases between the germline ends.